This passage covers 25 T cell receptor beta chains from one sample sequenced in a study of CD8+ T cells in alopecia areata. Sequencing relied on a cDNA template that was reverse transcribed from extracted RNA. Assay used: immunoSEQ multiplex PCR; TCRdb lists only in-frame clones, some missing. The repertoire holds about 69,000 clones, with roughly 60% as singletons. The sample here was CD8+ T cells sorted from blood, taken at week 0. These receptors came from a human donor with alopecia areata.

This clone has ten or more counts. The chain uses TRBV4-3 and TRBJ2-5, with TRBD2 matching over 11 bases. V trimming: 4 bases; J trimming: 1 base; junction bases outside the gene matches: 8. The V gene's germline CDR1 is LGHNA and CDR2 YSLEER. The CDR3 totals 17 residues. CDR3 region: CASSRYLTSGAQETQYF. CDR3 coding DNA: TGCGCCAGCAGCCGTTACTTGACTAGCGGGGCCCAAGAGACCCAGTACTTC.

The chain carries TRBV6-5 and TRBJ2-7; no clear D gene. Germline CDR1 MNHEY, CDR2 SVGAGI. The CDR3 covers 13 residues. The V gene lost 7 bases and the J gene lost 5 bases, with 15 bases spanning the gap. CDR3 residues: CASKAGPMDEQYF. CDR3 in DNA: TGTGCCAGCAAGGCCGGACCGATGGACGAGCAGTACTTC.

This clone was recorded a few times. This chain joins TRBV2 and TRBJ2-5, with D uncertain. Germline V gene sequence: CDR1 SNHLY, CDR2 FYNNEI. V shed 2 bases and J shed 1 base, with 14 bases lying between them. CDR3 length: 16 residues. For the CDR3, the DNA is TGTGCCAGCAGTGAACCGCCGCCAGTCTTCCAAGAGACCCAGTACTTC. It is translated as CASSEPPPVFQETQYF. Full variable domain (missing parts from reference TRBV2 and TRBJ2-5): EPEVTQTPSHQVTQMGQEVILRCVPISNHLYFYWYRQILGQKVEFLVSFYNNEISEKSEIFDDQFSVERPDGSNFTLKIRSTKLEDSAMYFCASSEPPPVFQETQYFGPGTRLLVL.

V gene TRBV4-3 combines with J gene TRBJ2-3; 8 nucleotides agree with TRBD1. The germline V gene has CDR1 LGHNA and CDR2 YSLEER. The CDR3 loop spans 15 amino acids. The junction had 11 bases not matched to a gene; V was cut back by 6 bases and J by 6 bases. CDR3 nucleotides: TGCGCCAGCAGTCTCGCGGGGCAGGGGGCGGATACGCAGTATTTT. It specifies CASSLAGQGADTQYF.

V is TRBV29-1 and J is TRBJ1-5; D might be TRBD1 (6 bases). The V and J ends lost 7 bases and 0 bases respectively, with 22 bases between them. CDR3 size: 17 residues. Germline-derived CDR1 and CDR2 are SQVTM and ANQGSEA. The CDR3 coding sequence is TGCAGCGATCAAAGGAAGGACAGTCAATATAGCAATCAGCCCCAGCATTTT. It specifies CSDQRKDSQYSNQPQHF. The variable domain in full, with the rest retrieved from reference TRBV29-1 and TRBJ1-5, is SAVISQKPSRDICQRGTSLTIQCQVDSQVTMMFWYRQQPGQSLTLIATANQGSEATYESGFVIDKFPISRPNLTFSTLTVSNMSPEDSSIYLCSDQRKDSQYSNQPQHFGDGTRLSIL.

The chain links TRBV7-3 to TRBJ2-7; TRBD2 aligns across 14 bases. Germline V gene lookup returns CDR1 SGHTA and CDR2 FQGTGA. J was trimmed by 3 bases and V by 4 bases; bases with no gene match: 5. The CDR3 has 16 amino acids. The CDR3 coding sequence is TGTGCCAGCAGCTCATCCGGGACTAGCGGGGGCTACGAGCAGTACTTC. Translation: CASSSSGTSGGYEQYF. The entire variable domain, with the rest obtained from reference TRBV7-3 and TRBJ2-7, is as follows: GAGVSQTPSNKVTEKGKYVELRCDPISGHTALYWYRQSLGQGPEFLIYFQGTGAADDSGLPNDRFFAVRPEGSVSTLKIQRTERGDSAVYLCASSSSGTSGGYEQYFGPGTRLTVT.

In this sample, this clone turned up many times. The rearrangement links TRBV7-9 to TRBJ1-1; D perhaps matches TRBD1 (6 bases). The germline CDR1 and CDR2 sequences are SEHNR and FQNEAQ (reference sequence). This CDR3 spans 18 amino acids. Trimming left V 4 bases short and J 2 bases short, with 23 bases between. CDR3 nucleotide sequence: TGTGCCAGCAGCTCCCCAGCAGGAAACAGGGCCGGAAACACTGAAGCTTTCTTT. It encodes CASSSPAGNRAGNTEAFF.

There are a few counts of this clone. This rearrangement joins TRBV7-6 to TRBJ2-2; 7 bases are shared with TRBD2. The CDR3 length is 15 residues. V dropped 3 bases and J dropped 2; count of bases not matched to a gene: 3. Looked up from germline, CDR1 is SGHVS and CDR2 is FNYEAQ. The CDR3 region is CASSLWGGNTGELFF. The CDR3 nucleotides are TGTGCCAGCAGCTTGTGGGGGGGAAACACCGGGGAGCTGTTTTTT.

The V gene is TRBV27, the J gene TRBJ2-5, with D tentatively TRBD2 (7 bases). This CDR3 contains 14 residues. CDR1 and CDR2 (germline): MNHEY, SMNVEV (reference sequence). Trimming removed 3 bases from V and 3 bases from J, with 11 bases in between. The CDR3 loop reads CASSFGGAEETQYF. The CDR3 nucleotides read TGTGCCAGCAGTTTTGGGGGGGCTGAAGAGACCCAGTACTTC.

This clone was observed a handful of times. CDR3 DNA: TGCGCCAGCAGCTTGGGGGGTCCAGGGACCAAAAACATTCAGTACTTC. The encoded protein is CASSLGGPGTKNIQYF. This chain uses TRBV5-1 with TRBJ2-4; tentatively, D is TRBD1 (5 bases). The CDR3 sequence is 16 residues long. Per germline, CDR1 SGHRS and CDR2 YFSETQ. V dropped 0 bases and J dropped 2 bases, with 12 bases sitting between them. Complete variable domain (other parts from reference TRBV5-1 and TRBJ2-4): KAGVTQTPRYLIKTRGQQVTLSCSPISGHRSVSWYQQTPGQGLQFLFEYFSETQRNKGNFPGRFSGRQFSNSRSEMNVSTLELGDSALYLCASSLGGPGTKNIQYFGAGTRLSVL.

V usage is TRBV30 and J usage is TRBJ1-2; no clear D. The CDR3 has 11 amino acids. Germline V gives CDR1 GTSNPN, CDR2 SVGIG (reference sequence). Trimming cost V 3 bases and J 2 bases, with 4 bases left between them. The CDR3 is CAWRNNYGYTF. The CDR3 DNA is TGTGCCTGGAGAAACAACTATGGCTACACCTTC.

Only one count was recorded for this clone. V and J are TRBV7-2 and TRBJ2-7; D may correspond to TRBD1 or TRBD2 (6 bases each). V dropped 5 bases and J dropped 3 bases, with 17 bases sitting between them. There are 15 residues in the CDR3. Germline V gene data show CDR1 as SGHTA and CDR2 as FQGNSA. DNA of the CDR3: TGTGCCAGCAGCCAGGGGAGGAGGGGCAACTACGAGCAGTACTTC. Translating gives CASSQGRRGNYEQYF.

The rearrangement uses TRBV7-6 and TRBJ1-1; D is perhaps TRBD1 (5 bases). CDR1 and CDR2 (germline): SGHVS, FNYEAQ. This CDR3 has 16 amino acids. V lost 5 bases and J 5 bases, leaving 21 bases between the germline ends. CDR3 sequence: CASSHPYEGRSTEAFF. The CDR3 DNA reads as TGTGCCAGCAGCCACCCATATGAGGGGAGAAGTACTGAAGCTTTCTTT.

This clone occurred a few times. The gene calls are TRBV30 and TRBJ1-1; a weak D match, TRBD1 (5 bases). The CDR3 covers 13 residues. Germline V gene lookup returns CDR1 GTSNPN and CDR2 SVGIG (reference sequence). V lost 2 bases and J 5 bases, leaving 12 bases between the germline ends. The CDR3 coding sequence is TGTGCCTGGAGTCCTACCTGGGGGACTGAAGCTTTCTTT. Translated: CAWSPTWGTEAFF.

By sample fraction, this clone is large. CDR3 sequence: CASSQSPGGVNTEAFF. CDR3 sequence (DNA): TGCGCCAGCAGCCAAAGCCCTGGGGGGGTGAACACTGAAGCTTTCTTT. This chain connects TRBV4-1 to TRBJ1-1; maybe TRBD1 (5 bases). The CDR3 loop spans 16 amino acids. V was cut by 2 bases and J by 0 bases, with 13 bases left in between. Germline-derived CDR1 and CDR2 are MGHRA and YSYEKL.

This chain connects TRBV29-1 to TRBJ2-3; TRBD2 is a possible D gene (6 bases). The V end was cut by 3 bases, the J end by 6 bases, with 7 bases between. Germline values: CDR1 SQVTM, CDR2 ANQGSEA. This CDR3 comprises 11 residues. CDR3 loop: CSVDGGDTQYF. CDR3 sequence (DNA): TGCAGCGTTGACGGAGGGGATACGCAGTATTTT.

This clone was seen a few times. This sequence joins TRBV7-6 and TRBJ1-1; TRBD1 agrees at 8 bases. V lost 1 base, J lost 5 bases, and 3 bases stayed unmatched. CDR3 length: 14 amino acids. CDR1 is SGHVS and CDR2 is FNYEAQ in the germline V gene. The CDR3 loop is CASSLGRQGTEAFF. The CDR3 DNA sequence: TGTGCCAGCAGCTTAGGGAGACAGGGGACTGAAGCTTTCTTT. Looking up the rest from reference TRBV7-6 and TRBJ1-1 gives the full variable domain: GAGVSQSPRYKVTKRGQDVALRCDPISGHVSLYWYRQALGQGPEFLTYFNYEAQQDKSGLPNDRFSAERPEGSISTLTIQRTEQRDSAMYRCASSLGRQGTEAFFGQGTRLTVV.

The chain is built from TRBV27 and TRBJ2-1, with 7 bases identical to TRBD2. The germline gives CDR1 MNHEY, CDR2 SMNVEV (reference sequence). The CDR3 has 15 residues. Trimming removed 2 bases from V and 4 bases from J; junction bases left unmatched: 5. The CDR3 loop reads CASSLGLAEYNEQFF. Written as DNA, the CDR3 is TGTGCCAGCAGTTTAGGGCTAGCGGAGTACAATGAGCAGTTCTTC.

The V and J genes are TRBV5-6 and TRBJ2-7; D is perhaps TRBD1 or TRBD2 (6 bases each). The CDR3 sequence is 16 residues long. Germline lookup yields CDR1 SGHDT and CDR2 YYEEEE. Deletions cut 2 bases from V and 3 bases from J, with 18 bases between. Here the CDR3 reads CASSLGGTFKVYEQYF. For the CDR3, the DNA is TGTGCCAGCAGCTTAGGCGGGACATTCAAGGTCTACGAGCAGTACTTC.

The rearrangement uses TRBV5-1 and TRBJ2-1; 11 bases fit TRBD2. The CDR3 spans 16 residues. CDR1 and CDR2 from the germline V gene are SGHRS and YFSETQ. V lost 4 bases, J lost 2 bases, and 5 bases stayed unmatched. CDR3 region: CASSVAGGNPYNEQFF. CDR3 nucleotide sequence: TGCGCCAGCAGCGTAGCGGGGGGGAACCCCTACAATGAGCAGTTCTTC.

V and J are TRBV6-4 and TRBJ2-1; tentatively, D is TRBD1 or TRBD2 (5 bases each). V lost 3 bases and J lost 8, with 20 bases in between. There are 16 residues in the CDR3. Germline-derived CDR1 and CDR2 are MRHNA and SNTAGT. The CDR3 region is CASSEDSGTHEDEQFF. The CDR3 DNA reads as TGTGCCAGCAGTGAAGACTCCGGGACCCACGAGGATGAGCAGTTCTTC.

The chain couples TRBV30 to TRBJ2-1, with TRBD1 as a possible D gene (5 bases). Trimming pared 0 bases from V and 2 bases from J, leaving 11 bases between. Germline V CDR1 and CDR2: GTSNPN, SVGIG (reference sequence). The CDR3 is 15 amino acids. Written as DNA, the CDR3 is TGTGCCTGGAGTGTAAGGGGCGGTACCTACAATGAGCAGTTCTTC. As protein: CAWSVRGGTYNEQFF.

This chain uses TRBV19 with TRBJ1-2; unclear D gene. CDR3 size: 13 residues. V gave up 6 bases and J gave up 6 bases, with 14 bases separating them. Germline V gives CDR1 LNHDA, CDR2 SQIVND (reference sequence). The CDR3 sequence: CASSSGGTDGYTF. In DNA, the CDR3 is TGTGCCAGTAGCTCTGGAGGAACGGATGGCTACACCTTC.

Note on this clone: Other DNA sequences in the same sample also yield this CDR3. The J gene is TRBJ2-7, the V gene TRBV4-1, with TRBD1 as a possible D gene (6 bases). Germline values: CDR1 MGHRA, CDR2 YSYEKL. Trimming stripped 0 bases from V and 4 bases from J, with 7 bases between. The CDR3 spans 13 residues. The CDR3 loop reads CASSQEQGYEQYF. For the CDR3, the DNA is TGCGCCAGCAGCCAAGAACAGGGATACGAGCAGTACTTC.

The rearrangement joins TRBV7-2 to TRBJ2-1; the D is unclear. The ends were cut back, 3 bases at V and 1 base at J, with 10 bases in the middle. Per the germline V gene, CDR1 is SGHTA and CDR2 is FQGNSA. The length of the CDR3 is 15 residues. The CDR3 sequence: CASSFGPISYNEQFF. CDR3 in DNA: TGTGCCAGCAGCTTCGGACCGATTTCCTACAATGAGCAGTTCTTC.